A selection of T cell receptor beta chains follows, all from one sample in a study of identical twins. TCRdb passed the 5' RACE reads through MiXCR, listing each CDR3 protein once. The table lists approximately 670,000 distinct CDR3 sequences, around 5.7% of them singletons, with 1.5% to 2% in the top ten. The source material was naive T cells sorted from blood. Every receptor here comes from a man between 18 and 35 years old in good health. CDR3s include the opening cysteine and the closing phenylalanine or tryptophan. Fields, in order: D gene, J gene, V gene, clone size, CDR3 protein, CDR3 DNA. The D gene is left open where the match is weak. The size entry is marked missing in some rows and otherwise reads once, few, many or a size class.

- | TRBJ2-5 | TRBV29-1 | - | CSVVGPLETQYF | TGCAGCGTTGTAGGCCCTTTAGAGACCCAGTACTTC
TRBD1 | TRBJ2-1 | TRBV9 | many | CASSVGQGTYNEQFF | TGTGCCAGCAGCGTTGGACAGGGAACCTACAATGAGCAGTTCTTC
- | TRBJ2-2 | TRBV4-3 | few | CASSQGMSTGELFF | TGCGCCAGCAGCCAAGGAATGTCGACCGGGGAGCTGTTTTTT
TRBD1 | TRBJ2-1 | TRBV20-1 | few | CSARDARSSQGSYNEQFF | TGCAGTGCTAGAGATGCCAGGTCCTCACAGGGGTCCTACAATGAGCAGTTCTTC
TRBD1 | TRBJ1-2 | TRBV12-3/TRBV12-4 | many | CASTRQGPYGYTF | TGTGCCAGCACCCGACAGGGGCCCTATGGCTACACCTTC
- | TRBJ2-3 | TRBV12-3/TRBV12-4 | many | CASSFEHTDTQYF | TGTGCCAGCAGTTTCGAGCACACAGATACGCAGTATTTT
- | TRBJ1-6 | TRBV9 | many | CASSARLNSPLHF | TGTGCCAGCAGCGCAAGACTAAATTCACCCCTCCACTTT
- | TRBJ2-1 | TRBV20-1 | many | CSASEPRGVLNEQFF | TGCAGTGCTTCCGAGCCAAGGGGGGTACTCAATGAGCAGTTCTTC
- | TRBJ2-1 | TRBV29-1 | - | CSVETPSYNEQFF | TGCAGCGTTGAGACTCCCTCCTACAATGAGCAGTTCTTC
- | TRBJ2-1 | TRBV5-6 | many | CASSFRYAAGKINNEQFF | TGTGCCAGCAGCTTTCGTTATGCCGCGGGGAAAATAAACAATGAGCAGTTCTTC
TRBD1 | TRBJ1-6 | TRBV9 | few | CASSGTGGLNSPLHF | TGTGCCAGCAGCGGAACAGGGGGTTTGAATTCACCCCTCCACTTT
TRBD1 | TRBJ2-3 | TRBV25-1 | many | CASSDTRTGLLTDTQYF | TGTGCCAGCAGTGACACGAGGACAGGTCTTCTCACAGATACGCAGTATTTT
TRBD1 | TRBJ2-3 | TRBV5-1 | many | CASSVRTGVSTDTQYF | TGCGCCAGCAGCGTACGCACAGGGGTTAGCACAGATACGCAGTATTTT
- | TRBJ2-1 | TRBV5-1 | few | CASSSISYNEQFF | TGCGCCAGCAGCTCTATCTCCTACAATGAGCAGTTCTTC
TRBD1 | TRBJ2-2 | TRBV6-1 | many | CASSTTGDTGELFF | TGTGCCAGCAGTACCACAGGGGACACCGGGGAGCTGTTTTTT
TRBD1 | TRBJ1-6 | TRBV3-1 | many | CASSRDREVPLHF | TGTGCCAGCAGCCGGGACAGGGAGGTACCCCTCCACTTT
TRBD2 | TRBJ2-3 | TRBV20-1 | many | CSAQTSGSTDTQYF | TGCAGTGCGCAAACTAGCGGGAGTACAGATACGCAGTATTTT
- | TRBJ2-1 | TRBV20-1 | many | CSATSRGGASYNEQFF | TGCAGTGCTACCTCCCGGGGAGGAGCGTCCTACAATGAGCAGTTCTTC
- | TRBJ2-1 | TRBV7-2 | many | CASSLDRGPGNEQFF | TGTGCCAGCAGCTTAGATCGGGGGCCAGGGAATGAGCAGTTCTTC
- | TRBJ1-1 | TRBV6-6 | many | CASSYKDTEAFF | TGTGCCAGCAGTTACAAAGACACTGAAGCTTTCTTT
TRBD2 | TRBJ2-3 | TRBV18 | few | CASSPTAGGFSDTQYF | TGTGCCAGCTCACCAACTGCGGGAGGGTTCTCAGATACGCAGTATTTT
TRBD1 | TRBJ2-2 | TRBV27 | many | CASRTGAGELFF | TGTGCCAGCAGGACAGGGGCCGGGGAGCTGTTTTTT
- | TRBJ2-7 | TRBV10-3 | few | CATSQGYEQYF | TGTGCCACATCCCAAGGCTACGAGCAGTACTTC
TRBD1 | TRBJ2-1 | TRBV11-2 | few | CASSLGTDRVFGDEQFF | TGTGCCAGCAGCTTGGGAACCGACAGGGTATTCGGAGATGAGCAGTTCTTC
TRBD1 | TRBJ2-4 | TRBV5-1 | many | CASSWGQGNIQYF | TGCGCCAGCAGCTGGGGACAGGGGAACATTCAGTACTTC
- | TRBJ2-5 | TRBV6-5 | many | CASRGTSKQYF | TGTGCCAGCAGGGGGACATCTAAACAGTACTTC
- | TRBJ2-2 | TRBV6-2/TRBV6-3 | few | CASSPLAVGELFF | TGTGCCAGCAGTCCTCTAGCTGTGGGGGAGCTGTTTTTT
- | TRBJ1-1 | TRBV5-1 | few | CASSEGGTGTEAFF | TGCGCCAGCAGCGAGGGGGGGACGGGCACTGAAGCTTTCTTT
- | TRBJ2-1 | TRBV19 | many | CASSIDGSSYNEQFF | TGTGCCAGTAGTATAGATGGCAGCTCCTACAATGAGCAGTTCTTC
- | TRBJ2-3 | TRBV6-2/TRBV6-3 | - | CASSRERALIDTQYF | TGTGCCAGCAGTCGCGAGCGAGCTCTGATAGATACGCAGTATTTT
- | TRBJ1-3 | TRBV6-1 | - | CASKTGNTIYF | TGTGCCAGCAAGACTGGAAACACCATATATTTT
- | TRBJ2-5 | TRBV12-3/TRBV12-4 | few | CASSPRGVRKTQYF | TGTGCCAGCAGCCCTAGGGGGGTCAGGAAGACCCAGTACTTC
- | TRBJ1-1 | TRBV2 | many | CASSVAGPAEAFF | TGTGCCAGCAGTGTCGCAGGGCCCGCTGAAGCTTTCTTT
TRBD2 | TRBJ2-3 | TRBV15 | many | CATSRARELAGDTQYF | TGTGCCACCAGCAGAGCTCGGGAACTAGCGGGAGATACGCAGTATTTT
TRBD1 | TRBJ2-7 | TRBV30 | - | CAWKGRGLIEQYF | TGTGCCTGGAAGGGCAGGGGGCTGATCGAGCAGTACTTC
TRBD1 | TRBJ1-1 | TRBV6-1 | many | CASTLTGAGAEAFF | TGTGCCAGCACCCTGACAGGGGCGGGCGCTGAAGCTTTCTTT
- | TRBJ1-6 | TRBV12-3/TRBV12-4 | many | CASYPGVGNSPLHF | TGTGCCAGTTATCCAGGGGTGGGGAATTCACCCCTCCACTTT
- | TRBJ2-3 | TRBV4-1 | many | CASSQVYPTYTDTQYF | TGCGCCAGCAGCCAAGTGTATCCTACATACACAGATACGCAGTATTTT
TRBD1 | TRBJ2-7 | TRBV20-1 | few | CSARNTGTGAYEQYF | TGCAGTGCTCGAAATACCGGGACAGGGGCCTACGAGCAGTACTTC
TRBD2 | TRBJ2-1 | TRBV20-1 | many | CSAQPGLADVEQFF | TGCAGTGCGCAACCGGGACTAGCGGACGTGGAGCAGTTCTTC
TRBD1 | TRBJ2-1 | TRBV28 | - | CASSFRFRDRTYNEQFF | TGTGCCAGCAGTTTTCGATTCCGGGACAGGACCTACAATGAGCAGTTCTTC
- | TRBJ1-2 | TRBV6-2/TRBV6-3 | many | CASSYTERARIGYGYTF | TGTGCCAGCAGTTACACGGAGAGGGCAAGAATTGGCTATGGCTACACCTTC
- | TRBJ2-2 | TRBV27 | many | CASSLLSGTGELFF | TGTGCCAGCAGTTTACTCTCGGGCACCGGGGAGCTGTTTTTT
- | TRBJ2-3 | TRBV7-2 | few | CASSLVGDPSTDTQYF | TGTGCCAGCAGCTTAGTGGGTGACCCTAGCACAGATACGCAGTATTTT
TRBD2 | TRBJ2-3 | TRBV18 | few | CASSPTLTSDSTDTQYF | TGTGCCAGCTCACCAACCTTGACTAGCGACAGCACAGATACGCAGTATTTT
TRBD2 | TRBJ2-5 | TRBV5-1 | - | CASSLEVTSGIETQYF | TGCGCCAGCAGCTTGGAGGTGACTAGCGGGATTGAGACCCAGTACTTC
- | TRBJ2-1 | TRBV5-1 | - | CASTRTGARGDEQFF | TGCGCCAGCACCCGGACCGGGGCCAGGGGTGATGAGCAGTTCTTC
- | TRBJ2-7 | TRBV10-3 | many | CAISVQRGEQYF | TGTGCCATCAGTGTCCAGCGCGGCGAGCAGTACTTC
TRBD2 | TRBJ2-1 | TRBV20-1 | many | CSTAHGTSGSGSYNEQFF | TGCAGTACCGCGCACGGGACTAGCGGGAGCGGCTCCTACAATGAGCAGTTCTTC